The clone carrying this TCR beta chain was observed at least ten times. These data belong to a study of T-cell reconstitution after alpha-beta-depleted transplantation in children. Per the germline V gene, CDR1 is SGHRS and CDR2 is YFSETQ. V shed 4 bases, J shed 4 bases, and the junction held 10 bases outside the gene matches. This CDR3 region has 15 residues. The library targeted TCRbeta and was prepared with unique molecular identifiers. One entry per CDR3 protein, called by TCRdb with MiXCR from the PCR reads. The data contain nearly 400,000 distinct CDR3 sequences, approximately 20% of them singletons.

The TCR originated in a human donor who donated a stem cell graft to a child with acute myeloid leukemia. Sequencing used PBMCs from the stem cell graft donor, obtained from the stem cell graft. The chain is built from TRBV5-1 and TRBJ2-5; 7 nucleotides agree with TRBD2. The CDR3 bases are TGCGCCAGCAGCAAAGCGGGAAGGTTGGGAGAGACCCAGTACTTC. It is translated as CASSKAGRLGETQYF.